This record covers a single T cell receptor (beta chain). These data belong to a study of shared clonotypes between healthy human individuals. Study-level background: Donor composition was a couple of women and a few men, aged 18 to 49.

The CDR3 covers 14 residues. V lost 0 bases, J lost 1 base, and 4 bases lay in between. Germline loops: CDR1 MNHNY, CDR2 SVGAGI (reference sequence). Sequencing was performed with immunoSEQ multiplex PCR; in TCRdb, only in-frame clones are kept and a portion is missing. The sample records some 1,400,000 clones, roughly 96% being singletons. V usage is TRBV6-6 and J usage is TRBJ1-5; D uncertain. The sample taken for sequencing was naive CD4+ T cells sorted from blood. Subset denoted: CD45RA+ positively selected. This sequence was found in a man younger than 40 in good health. Written as DNA, the CDR3 is TGTGCCAGCAGTTACTCGAGAAGCAATCAGCCCCAGCATTTT. It encodes CASSYSRSNQPQHF.